The 19 T cell receptor beta chains given below trace back to one sample, sequenced in a study of T cells of healthy individuals. TCRdb independently ran MiXCR on the 5' RACE reads; one entry per CDR3 protein. The table shows 85,000 to 100,000 distinct CDR3 sequences, with 15% to 20% occurring only once. The receptors derive from a human donor in good health.

This clonotype came up a few times. This chain links TRBV5-5 with TRBJ1-5, with a tentative D call TRBD1 (5 bases). The germline CDR1 and CDR2 sequences are SGHKS and YYEKEE (reference sequence). The CDR3 has 18 amino acids. Between the trimmed V and J ends, which lost 4 bases and 0 bases, there was a span of 20 bases. The CDR3 loop is CASSQDTGGRDSNQPQHF. The CDR3 coding sequence is TGTGCCAGCAGCCAAGATACGGGGGGACGGGATAGCAATCAGCCCCAGCATTTT.

At least ten counts were recorded for this clonotype. V is TRBV30 and J is TRBJ1-3; D is uncertain. The CDR3 has 15 residues. Trimming cost V 3 bases and J 0 bases, with 12 bases left between them. Germline values: CDR1 GTSNPN, CDR2 SVGIG (reference sequence). CDR3 in DNA: TGTGCCTGGAGGGGTGGCTGGGACTCTGGAAACACCATATATTTT. It translates to CAWRGGWDSGNTIYF.

This clonotype was found a few times. The J gene is TRBJ2-1, the V gene TRBV27, with 9 bases fitting TRBD2. Germline assignment: CDR1 MNHEY and CDR2 SMNVEV (reference sequence). J gave up 8 bases and V 3 bases, and 5 bases lay outside the gene matches. This CDR3 has 14 amino acids. CDR3: CASSFGRGGHEQFF. The CDR3 DNA is TGTGCCAGCAGTTTCGGGCGGGGGGGCCATGAGCAGTTCTTC.

This clonotype was found many times. The chain couples TRBV7-2 to TRBJ1-2; D uncertain. CDR3 length: 13 residues. Per the germline V gene, CDR1 is SGHTA and CDR2 is FQGNSA. The V end lost 6 bases, the J end lost 6 bases, and 14 bases lay between the germline ends. CDR3 DNA sequence: TGTGCCAGCAGTTTTGACCCGAGGGATGGCTACACCTTC. It encodes CASSFDPRDGYTF.

J is TRBJ2-7 and V is TRBV2; TRBD1 aligns across 7 bases. The V segment lost 4 bases and the J segment 6 bases; nucleotides outside the gene matches: 15. Germline V gene lookup returns CDR1 SNHLY and CDR2 FYNNEI. The CDR3 has 16 amino acids. The CDR3 nucleotides read TGTGCCAGCAGTGTCGGAGCGTACAGGGGATGGAGCGAGCAGTACTTC. It yields the protein CASSVGAYRGWSEQYF.

A few counts support this clonotype. J is TRBJ2-5 and V is TRBV9; 12 bases agree with TRBD2. The germline gives CDR1 SGDLS, CDR2 YYNGEE. CDR3 length: 16 residues. The trim removed 3 bases at V and 5 bases at J, leaving 8 bases unmatched. The CDR3 loop reads CASSDQTSGSRETQYF. CDR3 DNA sequence: TGTGCCAGCAGCGACCAGACTAGCGGGAGTAGGGAGACCCAGTACTTC.

This clonotype occurred a few times. The chain recombines TRBV6-4 with TRBJ2-7, with D unclear. Trimming took off 8 bases at V and 3 bases at J, with 2 bases between the two ends. The CDR3 extends over 9 amino acids. CDR1 and CDR2 from the germline V gene are MRHNA and SNTAGT. The CDR3 DNA reads as TGTGCCAGCCACTACGAGCAGTACTTC. This sequence encodes CASHYEQYF.

This clonotype was seen many times. The gene calls are TRBV20-1 and TRBJ2-3; weak D call: TRBD2 (6 bases). Between the trimmed V and J ends, which lost 5 bases and 4 bases, there was a span of 10 bases. CDR1 is DFQATT and CDR2 is SNEGSKA in the germline V gene (reference sequence). This CDR3 region has 12 residues. CDR3 residues: CSAVSGPDTQYF. DNA of the CDR3: TGCAGTGCTGTTAGCGGCCCAGATACGCAGTATTTT.

V and J are TRBV4-1 and TRBJ1-1, with a weak D call TRBD1 (5 bases). The CDR3 consists of 14 residues. V lost 4 bases and J lost 4, with 13 bases in between. Germline lookup yields CDR1 MGHRA and CDR2 YSYEKL. The CDR3 DNA reads TGCGCCAGCAGCCGGGACTCCAAGGGCACTGAAGCTTTCTTT. The encoded protein is CASSRDSKGTEAFF.

The table lists this clonotype with a few counts. The chain joins TRBV28 to TRBJ2-5; D remains ambiguous. V was pared by 7 bases and J by 1 base, with 7 bases between. The CDR3 is 12 residues long. Germline CDR1 reads MDHEN; CDR2 reads SYDVKM. The CDR3 here is CASIDTQETQYF. The CDR3 DNA reads as TGTGCCAGCATTGACACCCAAGAGACCCAGTACTTC.

The CDR3 sequence is CASSSPGGPYNEQFF. The CDR3 DNA reads TGTGCCAGCAGTTCCCCGGGGGGGCCCTACAATGAGCAGTTCTTC. The V gene is TRBV7-2, the J gene TRBJ2-1, with 8 nucleotides matching TRBD2. CDR1 and CDR2 (germline): SGHTA, FQGNSA. V was clipped by 6 bases and J by 2 bases; unmatched bases: 6. CDR3 length equals 15 residues.

This rearrangement joins TRBV12-3 or TRBV12-4 to TRBJ2-6; the match to TRBD2 covers 9 bases. CDR3 length: 20 amino acids. Unmatched junction bases numbered 14, after V lost 2 bases and J lost 3 bases. The CDR3 sequence: CASSLSLLGGRAFGANVLTF. CDR3 sequence (DNA): TGTGCCAGCAGTTTAAGCTTACTGGGCGGGAGGGCCTTTGGGGCCAACGTCCTGACTTTC.

In this sample, this clonotype turned up once. One end of the junction fails to match germline, which may point to a read error. The chain couples TRBV20-1 to TRBJ2-5; D is uncertain. This CDR3 has 12 amino acids. Per germline, CDR1 DFQATT and CDR2 SNEGSKA (reference sequence). This chain's CDR3 is CSARAGLETQNF. The CDR3 DNA sequence: TGCAGTGCTAGGGCCGGGTTAGAGACCCAGAACTTC.

This clonotype was seen a few times. The gene calls are TRBV7-2 and TRBJ2-7, with a tentative D call TRBD2 (5 bases). The V gene's germline CDR1 is SGHTA and CDR2 FQGNSA. Trimming shortened V by 5 bases and J by 1 base, and 12 bases separated the two germline ends. The CDR3 consists of 14 residues. CDR3 region: CASSRGGGSYEQYF. CDR3 in DNA: TGTGCCAGCAGCCGAGGAGGTGGATCCTACGAGCAGTACTTC.

V gene TRBV4-3 combines with J gene TRBJ2-5; 11 nucleotides agree with TRBD2. The CDR3 length is 16 residues. Germline CDR1 LGHNA, CDR2 YSLEER. V gave up 0 bases and J gave up 2 bases; unmatched junction bases: 2. Here the CDR3 DNA reads TGCGCCAGCAGCCAAGATTGGACTAGCGGGCAAGAGACCCAGTACTTC. Translating it yields CASSQDWTSGQETQYF.

The rearrangement uses TRBV7-2 and TRBJ1-2; possible D gene TRBD1, 5 bases. Trimming took off 1 base at V and 5 bases at J, with 14 bases between the two ends. The CDR3 consists of 15 residues. CDR1 is SGHTA and CDR2 is FQGNSA in the germline V gene. The CDR3 loop reads CASSLGAGPEYGYTF. As DNA, the CDR3 is TGTGCCAGCAGCTTAGGAGCAGGGCCCGAGTATGGCTACACCTTC.

This clonotype was found once. The genes are TRBV5-6 and TRBJ2-7; weak D call: TRBD2 (6 bases). Trimming left V 2 bases short and J 5 bases short, with 17 bases between. CDR1 and CDR2 (germline): SGHDT, YYEEEE. CDR3 size: 15 residues. In DNA, the CDR3 is TGTGCCAGCAGCTTAAGAAGGAGGGCAGGGAACGAGCAGTACTTC. Translated, it gives CASSLRRRAGNEQYF.

This clonotype appeared a single time. The rearrangement joins TRBV28 to TRBJ2-5, with TRBD1 matching 9 bases. From germline, CDR1 is MDHEN and CDR2 SYDVKM. This CDR3 contains 17 residues. J was trimmed by 4 bases and V by 4 bases; bases with no gene match: 13. The CDR3 spells CASSWSGDREIGETQYF. In DNA, the CDR3 is TGTGCCAGCAGTTGGTCGGGGGACAGGGAGATAGGAGAGACCCAGTACTTC.

The V gene is TRBV24-1, the J gene TRBJ2-1, with 7 bases matching TRBD2. Looked up from germline, CDR1 is KGHDR and CDR2 is SFDVKD. This CDR3 is built from 17 residues. J lost 4 bases, V lost 3 bases, and 11 bases had no gene match. CDR3 sequence: CATSDPLVQRGYNEQFF. The CDR3 DNA follows: TGTGCCACCAGTGATCCCCTGGTCCAGCGGGGTTACAATGAGCAGTTCTTC.